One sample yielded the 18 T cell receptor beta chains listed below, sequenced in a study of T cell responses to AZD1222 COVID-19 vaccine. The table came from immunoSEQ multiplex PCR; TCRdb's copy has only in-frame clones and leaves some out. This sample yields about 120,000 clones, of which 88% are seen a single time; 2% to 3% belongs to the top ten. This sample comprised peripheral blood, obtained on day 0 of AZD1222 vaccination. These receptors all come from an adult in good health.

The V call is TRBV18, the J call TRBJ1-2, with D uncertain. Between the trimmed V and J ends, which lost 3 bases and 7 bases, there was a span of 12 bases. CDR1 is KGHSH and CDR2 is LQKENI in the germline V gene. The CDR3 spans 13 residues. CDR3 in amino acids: CASSPGQPSGYTF. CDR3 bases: TGTGCCAGCTCACCGGGCCAACCGTCTGGCTACACCTTC.

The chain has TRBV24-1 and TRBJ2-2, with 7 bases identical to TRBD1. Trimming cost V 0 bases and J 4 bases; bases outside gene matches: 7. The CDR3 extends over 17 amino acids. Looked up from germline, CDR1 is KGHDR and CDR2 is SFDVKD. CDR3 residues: CATSDLQGTVFTGELFF. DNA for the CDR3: TGTGCCACCAGTGATTTGCAAGGGACAGTCTTCACCGGGGAGCTGTTTTTT.

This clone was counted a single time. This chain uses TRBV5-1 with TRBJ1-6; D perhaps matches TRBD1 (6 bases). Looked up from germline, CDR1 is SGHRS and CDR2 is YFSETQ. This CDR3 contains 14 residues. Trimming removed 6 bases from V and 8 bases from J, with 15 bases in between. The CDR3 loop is CASTLGGSDSPLHF. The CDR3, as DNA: TGCGCCAGCACCCTAGGGGGTTCGGATTCACCCCTCCACTTT.

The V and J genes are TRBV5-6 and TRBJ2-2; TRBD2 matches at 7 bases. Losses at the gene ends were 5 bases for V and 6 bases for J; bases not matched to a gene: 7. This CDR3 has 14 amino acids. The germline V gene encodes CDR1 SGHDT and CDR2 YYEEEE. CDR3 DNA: TGTGCCAGCAGTCCGACTAGCTTCGCCGGGGAGCTGTTTTTT. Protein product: CASSPTSFAGELFF.

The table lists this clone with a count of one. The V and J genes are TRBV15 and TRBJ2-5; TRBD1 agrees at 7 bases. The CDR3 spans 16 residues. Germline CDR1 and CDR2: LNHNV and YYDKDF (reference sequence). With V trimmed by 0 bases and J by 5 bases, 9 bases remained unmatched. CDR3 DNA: TGTGCCACCAGCAGAGATTTACAGGGGTTGAGGGAGACCCAGTACTTC. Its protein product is CATSRDLQGLRETQYF. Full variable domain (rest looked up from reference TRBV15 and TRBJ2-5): DAMVIQNPRYQVTQFGKPVTLSCSQTLNHNVMYWYQQKSSQAPKLLFHYYDKDFNNEADTPDNFQSRRPNTSFCFLDIRSPGLGDTAMYLCATSRDLQGLRETQYFGPGTRLLVL.

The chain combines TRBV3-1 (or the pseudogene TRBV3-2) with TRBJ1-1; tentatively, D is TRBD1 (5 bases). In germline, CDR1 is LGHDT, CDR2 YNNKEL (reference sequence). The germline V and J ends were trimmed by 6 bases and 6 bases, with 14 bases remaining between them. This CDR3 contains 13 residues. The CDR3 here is CASRSRGVAEAFF. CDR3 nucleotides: TGTGCCAGCAGATCTCGGGGGGTGGCTGAAGCTTTCTTT.

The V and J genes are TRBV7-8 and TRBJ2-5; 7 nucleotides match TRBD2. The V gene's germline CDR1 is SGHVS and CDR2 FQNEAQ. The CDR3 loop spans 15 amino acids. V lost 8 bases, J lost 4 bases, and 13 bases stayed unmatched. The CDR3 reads CASLKNGRQGETQYF. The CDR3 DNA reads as TGTGCCAGCCTCAAAAACGGGAGGCAGGGAGAGACCCAGTACTTC.

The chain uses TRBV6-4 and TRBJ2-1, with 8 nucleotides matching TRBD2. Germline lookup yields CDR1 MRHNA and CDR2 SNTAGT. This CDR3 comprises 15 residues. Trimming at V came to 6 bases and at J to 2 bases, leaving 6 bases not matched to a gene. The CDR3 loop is CASSPLAAAYNEQFF. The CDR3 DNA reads TGTGCCAGCAGCCCACTAGCGGCAGCCTACAATGAGCAGTTCTTC.

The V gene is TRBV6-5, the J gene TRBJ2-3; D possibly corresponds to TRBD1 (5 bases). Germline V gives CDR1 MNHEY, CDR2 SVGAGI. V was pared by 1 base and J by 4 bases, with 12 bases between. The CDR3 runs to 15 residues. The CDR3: CASSYWQGGADTQYF. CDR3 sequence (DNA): TGTGCCAGCAGTTACTGGCAGGGTGGGGCAGATACGCAGTATTTT.

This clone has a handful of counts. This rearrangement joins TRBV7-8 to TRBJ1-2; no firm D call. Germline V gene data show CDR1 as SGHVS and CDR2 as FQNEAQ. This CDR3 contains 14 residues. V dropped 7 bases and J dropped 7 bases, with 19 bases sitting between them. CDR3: CASTMSGRERGYTF. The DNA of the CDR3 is TGTGCCAGCACCATGTCGGGGAGGGAGCGTGGCTACACCTTC.

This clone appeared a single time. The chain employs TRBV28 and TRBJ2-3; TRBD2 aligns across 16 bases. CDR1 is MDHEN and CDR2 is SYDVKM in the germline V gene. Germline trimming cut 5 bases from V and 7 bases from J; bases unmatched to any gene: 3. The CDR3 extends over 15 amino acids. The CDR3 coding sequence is TGTGCCAGCAGTGGGACTAGCGGGAGGGTGTATACGCAGTATTTT. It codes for CASSGTSGRVYTQYF.

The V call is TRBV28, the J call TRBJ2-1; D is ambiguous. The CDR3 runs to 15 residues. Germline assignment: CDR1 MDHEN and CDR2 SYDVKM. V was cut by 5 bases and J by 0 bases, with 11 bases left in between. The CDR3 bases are TGTGCCAGCAGTAACACACTGAGCTCCTACAATGAGCAGTTCTTC. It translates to CASSNTLSSYNEQFF.

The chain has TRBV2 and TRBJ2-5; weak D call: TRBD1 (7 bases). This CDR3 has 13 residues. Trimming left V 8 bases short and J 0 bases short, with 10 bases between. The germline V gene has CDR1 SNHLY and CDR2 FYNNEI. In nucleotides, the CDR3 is TGTGCCAGCTGGAGGGGGCACCAAGAGACCCAGTACTTC. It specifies CASWRGHQETQYF.

The CDR3 is CSVVRRESYNEQFF. The CDR3 coding sequence is TGCAGCGTTGTGAGACGGGAGTCCTACAATGAGCAGTTCTTC. This chain joins TRBV29-1 and TRBJ2-1; D is possibly TRBD2 (6 bases). CDR1 is SQVTM, CDR2 ANQGSEA, per germline. This CDR3 spans 14 amino acids. With 4 bases removed from V and 1 base from J, the gap between germline ends came to 11 bases.

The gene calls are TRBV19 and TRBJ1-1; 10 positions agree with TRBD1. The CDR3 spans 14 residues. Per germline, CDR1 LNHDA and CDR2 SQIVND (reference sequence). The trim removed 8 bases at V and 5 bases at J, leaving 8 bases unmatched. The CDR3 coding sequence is TGTGCCAGTGCCACGACAGGGGGCGCGACTGAAGCTTTCTTT. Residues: CASATTGGATEAFF.

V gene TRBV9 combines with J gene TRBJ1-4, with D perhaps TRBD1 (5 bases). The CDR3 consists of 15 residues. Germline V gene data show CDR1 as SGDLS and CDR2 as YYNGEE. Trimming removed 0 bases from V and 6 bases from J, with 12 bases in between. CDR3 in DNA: TGTGCCAGCAGCGTAGGGGGGGACGCCTATGAAAAACTGTTTTTT. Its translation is CASSVGGDAYEKLFF.

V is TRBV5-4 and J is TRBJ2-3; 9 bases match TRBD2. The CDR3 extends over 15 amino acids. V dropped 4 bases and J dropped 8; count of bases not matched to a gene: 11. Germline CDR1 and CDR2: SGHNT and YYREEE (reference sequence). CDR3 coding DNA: TGTGCCAGCAGCCTGGGTGCTAGCGGGACCCTTACGCAGTATTTT. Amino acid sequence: CASSLGASGTLTQYF.

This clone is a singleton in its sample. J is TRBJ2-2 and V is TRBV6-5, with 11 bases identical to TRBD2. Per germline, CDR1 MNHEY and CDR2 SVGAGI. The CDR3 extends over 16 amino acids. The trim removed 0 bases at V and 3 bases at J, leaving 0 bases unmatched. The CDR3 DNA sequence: TGTGCCAGCAGTTACTCTAGCGGGAGGGACACCGGGGAGCTGTTTTTT. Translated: CASSYSSGRDTGELFF.